Below, one TCR beta chain is given with its context. One end of the junction is discordant with germline, which a read error may explain. This entry comes from a study of chemoradiotherapy in HPV16-positive cancers. Germline V gene lookup returns CDR1 LNHDA and CDR2 SQIVND (reference sequence). The CDR3 runs to 12 residues. The assay was immunoSEQ multiplex PCR, and TCRdb's table has in-frame clones only and misses some. The data show 3,500 to 5,500 clones, 75% to 90% seen once. This material was acquired from a patient who underwent chemoradiotherapy. The rearrangement uses TRBV19 and TRBJ1-6, with a possible D match to TRBD1 (5 bases). The clonotype comes from a human donor with HPV-associated anogenital cancer. CDR3 DNA: TGTGCCAGTAGTATCGTCGGTGGGACTGTCCGCTTT. Translation gives CASSIVGGTVRF.